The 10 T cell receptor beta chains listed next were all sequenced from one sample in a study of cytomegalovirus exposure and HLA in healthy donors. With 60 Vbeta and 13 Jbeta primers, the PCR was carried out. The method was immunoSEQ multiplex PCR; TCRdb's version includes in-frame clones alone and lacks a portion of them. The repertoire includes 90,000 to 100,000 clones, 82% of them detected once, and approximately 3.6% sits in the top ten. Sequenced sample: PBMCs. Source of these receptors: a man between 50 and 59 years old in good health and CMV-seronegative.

CDR3 amino acids: CASSLYGQNYGYTF. Written as DNA, the CDR3 is TGTGCCAGCAGCCTTTACGGACAGAACTATGGCTACACCTTC. The chain recombines TRBV7-2 with TRBJ1-2; possibly TRBD1 for D (6 bases). Trimming removed 5 bases from V and 2 bases from J, with 12 bases in between. Germline values: CDR1 SGHTA, CDR2 FQGNSA. The CDR3 is made up of 14 amino acids.

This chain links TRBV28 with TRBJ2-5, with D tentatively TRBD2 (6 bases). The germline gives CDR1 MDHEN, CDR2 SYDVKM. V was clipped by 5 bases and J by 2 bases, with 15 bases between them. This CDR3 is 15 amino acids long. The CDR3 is CASSPLAETQETQYF. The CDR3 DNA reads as TGTGCCAGCAGTCCATTAGCGGAGACACAAGAGACCCAGTACTTC.

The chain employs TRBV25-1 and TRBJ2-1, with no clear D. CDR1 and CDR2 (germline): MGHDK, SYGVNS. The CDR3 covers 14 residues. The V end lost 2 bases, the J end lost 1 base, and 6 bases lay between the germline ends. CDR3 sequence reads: CASSEQESYNEQFF. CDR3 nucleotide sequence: TGTGCCAGCAGTGAACAGGAATCCTACAATGAGCAGTTCTTC. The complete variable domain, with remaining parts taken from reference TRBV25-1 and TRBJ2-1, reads EADIYQTPRYLVIGTGKKITLECSQTMGHDKMYWYQQDPGMELHLIHYSYGVNSTEKGDLSSESTVSRIRTEHFPLTLESARPSHTSQYLCASSEQESYNEQFFGPGTRLTVL.

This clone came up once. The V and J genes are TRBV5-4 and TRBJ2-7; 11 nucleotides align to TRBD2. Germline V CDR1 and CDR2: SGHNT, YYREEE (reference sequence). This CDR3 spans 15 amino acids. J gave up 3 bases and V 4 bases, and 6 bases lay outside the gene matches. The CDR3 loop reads CASSRGLAENYEQYF. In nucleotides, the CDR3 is TGTGCCAGCAGCAGGGGACTAGCGGAAAACTACGAGCAGTACTTC.

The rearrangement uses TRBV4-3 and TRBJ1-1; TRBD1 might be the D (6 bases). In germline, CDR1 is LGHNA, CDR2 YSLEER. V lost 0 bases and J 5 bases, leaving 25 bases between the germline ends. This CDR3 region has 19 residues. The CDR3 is CASSQDIGGRGRVWTEAFF. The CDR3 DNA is TGCGCCAGCAGCCAAGATATTGGGGGGCGAGGGAGGGTCTGGACTGAAGCTTTCTTT.

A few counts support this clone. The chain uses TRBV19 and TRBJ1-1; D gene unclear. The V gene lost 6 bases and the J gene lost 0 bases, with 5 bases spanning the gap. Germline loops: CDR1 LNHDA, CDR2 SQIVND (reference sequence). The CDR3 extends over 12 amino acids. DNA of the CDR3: TGTGCCAGTAGACAGTTGAACACTGAAGCTTTCTTT. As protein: CASRQLNTEAFF.

CDR3 region: CASSYSTGWGTGELFF. DNA for the CDR3: TGTGCCAGCAGTTACTCGACAGGGTGGGGCACCGGGGAGCTGTTTTTT. The J gene is TRBJ2-2, the V gene TRBV6-6, with 7 bases aligning to TRBD1. Trimming removed 0 bases from V and 4 bases from J; junction bases left unmatched: 5. The CDR3 sequence is 16 residues long. From germline, CDR1 is MNHNY and CDR2 SVGAGI (reference sequence).

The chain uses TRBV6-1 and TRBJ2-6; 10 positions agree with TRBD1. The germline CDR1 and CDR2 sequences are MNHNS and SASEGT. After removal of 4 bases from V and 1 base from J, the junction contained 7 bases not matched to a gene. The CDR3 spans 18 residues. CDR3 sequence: CASSASTGGLSGANVLTF. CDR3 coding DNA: TGTGCCAGCAGTGCTTCGACAGGGGGCCTATCTGGGGCCAACGTCCTGACTTTC.

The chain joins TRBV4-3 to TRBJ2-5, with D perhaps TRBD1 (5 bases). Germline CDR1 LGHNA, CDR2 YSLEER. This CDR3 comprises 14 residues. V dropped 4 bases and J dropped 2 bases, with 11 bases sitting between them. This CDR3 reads CASSLEGAQETQYF. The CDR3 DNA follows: TGCGCCAGCAGCCTTGAAGGGGCGCAAGAGACCCAGTACTTC.

The CDR3 nucleotides are TGTGCCAGCAGCTACGGTGGTGGCGAGCAGTACTTC. Encoded protein: CASSYGGGEQYF. V is TRBV7-9 and J is TRBJ2-7; D remains ambiguous. Deletions cut 4 bases from V and 6 bases from J, with 10 bases between. Germline CDR1 reads SEHNR; CDR2 reads FQNEAQ (reference sequence). This CDR3 comprises 12 residues.